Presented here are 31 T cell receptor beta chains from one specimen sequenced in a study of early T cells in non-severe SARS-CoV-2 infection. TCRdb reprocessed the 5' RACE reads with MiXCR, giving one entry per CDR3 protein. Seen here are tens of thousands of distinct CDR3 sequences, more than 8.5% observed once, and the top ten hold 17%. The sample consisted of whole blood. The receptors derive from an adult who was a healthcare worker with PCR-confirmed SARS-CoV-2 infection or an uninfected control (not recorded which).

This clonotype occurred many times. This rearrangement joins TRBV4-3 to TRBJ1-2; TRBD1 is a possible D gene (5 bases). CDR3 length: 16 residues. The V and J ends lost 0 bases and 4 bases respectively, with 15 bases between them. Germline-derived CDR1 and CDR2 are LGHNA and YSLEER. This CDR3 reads CASSQDLTVFSYGYTF. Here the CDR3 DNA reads TGCGCCAGCAGCCAAGATTTGACAGTTTTTTCCTATGGCTACACCTTC.

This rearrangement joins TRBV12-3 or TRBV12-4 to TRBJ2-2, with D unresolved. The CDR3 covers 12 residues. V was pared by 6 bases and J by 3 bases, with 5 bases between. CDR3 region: CASSLHTGELFF. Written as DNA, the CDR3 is TGTGCCAGCAGCTTGCACACCGGGGAGCTGTTTTTT.

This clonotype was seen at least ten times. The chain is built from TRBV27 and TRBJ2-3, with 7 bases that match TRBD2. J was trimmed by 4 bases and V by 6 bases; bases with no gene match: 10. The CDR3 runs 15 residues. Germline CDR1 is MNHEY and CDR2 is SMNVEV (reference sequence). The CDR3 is CASRSGEGRADTQYF. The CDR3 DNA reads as TGTGCCAGCAGAAGCGGGGAGGGCCGAGCAGATACGCAGTATTTT.

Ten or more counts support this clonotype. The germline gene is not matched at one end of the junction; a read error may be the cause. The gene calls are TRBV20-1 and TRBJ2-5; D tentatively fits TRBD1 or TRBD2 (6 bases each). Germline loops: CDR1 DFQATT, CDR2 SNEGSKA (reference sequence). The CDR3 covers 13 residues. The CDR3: CGARRGWGETQYF. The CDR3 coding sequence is TGCGGTGCCCGGAGGGGGTGGGGAGAGACCCAGTACTTC.

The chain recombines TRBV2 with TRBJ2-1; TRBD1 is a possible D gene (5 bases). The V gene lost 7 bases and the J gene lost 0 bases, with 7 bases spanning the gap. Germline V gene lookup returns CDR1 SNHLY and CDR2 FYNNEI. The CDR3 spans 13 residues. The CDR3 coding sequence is TGTGCCAGCAAAGGGGACTCCTACAATGAGCAGTTCTTC. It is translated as CASKGDSYNEQFF.

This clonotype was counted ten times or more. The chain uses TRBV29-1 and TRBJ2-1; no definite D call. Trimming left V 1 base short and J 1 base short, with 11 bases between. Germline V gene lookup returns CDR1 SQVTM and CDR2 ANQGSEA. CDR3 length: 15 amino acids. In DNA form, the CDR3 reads TGCAGCGTTGAAGGCCGGTCCGGGTCCTACAATGAGCAGTTCTTC. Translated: CSVEGRSGSYNEQFF.

CDR3 sequence: CASSQELTTYNEQFF. The CDR3 nucleotides are TGTGCCAGCAGCCAAGAATTAACTACCTACAATGAGCAGTTCTTC. The gene calls are TRBV4-2 and TRBJ2-1; D is unresolved. Per germline, CDR1 LGHNA and CDR2 YNFKEQ. The CDR3 extends over 15 amino acids. With 0 bases removed from V and 2 bases from J, the gap between germline ends came to 8 bases.

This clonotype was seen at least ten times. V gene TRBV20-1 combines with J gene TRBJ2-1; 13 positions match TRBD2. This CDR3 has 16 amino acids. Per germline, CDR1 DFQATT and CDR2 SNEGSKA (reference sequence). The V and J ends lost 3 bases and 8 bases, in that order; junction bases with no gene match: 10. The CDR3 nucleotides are TGCAGTGCTAGGGCTGGGACTAGCGGGGTTTCGGATGAGCAGTTCTTC. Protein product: CSARAGTSGVSDEQFF.

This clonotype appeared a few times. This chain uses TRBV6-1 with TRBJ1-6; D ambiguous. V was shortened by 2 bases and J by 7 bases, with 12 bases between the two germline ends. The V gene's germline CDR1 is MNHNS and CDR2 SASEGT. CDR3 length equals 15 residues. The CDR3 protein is CASSENWPRNSPLHF. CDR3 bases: TGTGCCAGCAGTGAAAACTGGCCGAGGAATTCACCCCTCCACTTT.

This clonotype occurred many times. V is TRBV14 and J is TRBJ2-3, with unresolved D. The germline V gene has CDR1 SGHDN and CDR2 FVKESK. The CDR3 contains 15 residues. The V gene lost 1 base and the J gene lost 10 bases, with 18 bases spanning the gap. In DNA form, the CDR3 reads TGTGCCAGCAGCCAAGCTCAGTTGGATAGGGAACCGCAGTATTTT. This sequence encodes CASSQAQLDREPQYF.

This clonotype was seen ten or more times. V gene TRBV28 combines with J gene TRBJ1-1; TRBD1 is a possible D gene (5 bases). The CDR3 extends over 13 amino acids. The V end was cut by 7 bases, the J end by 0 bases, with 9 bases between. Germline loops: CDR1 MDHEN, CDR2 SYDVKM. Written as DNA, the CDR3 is TGTGCCAGCAAGGGACTCCTGAACACTGAAGCTTTCTTT. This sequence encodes CASKGLLNTEAFF. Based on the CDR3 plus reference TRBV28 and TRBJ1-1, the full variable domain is DVKVTQSSRYLVKRTGEKVFLECVQDMDHENMFWYRQDPGLGLRLIYFSYDVKMKEKGDIPEGYSVSREKKERFSLILESASTNQTSMYLCASKGLLNTEAFFGQGTRLTVV.

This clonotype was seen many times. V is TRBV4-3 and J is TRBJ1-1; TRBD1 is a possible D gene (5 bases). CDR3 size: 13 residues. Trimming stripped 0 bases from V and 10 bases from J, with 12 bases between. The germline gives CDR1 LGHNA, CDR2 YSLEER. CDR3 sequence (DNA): TGCGCCAGCAGCCAAGATAATGGGGGTGGAGCTTTCTTT. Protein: CASSQDNGGGAFF.

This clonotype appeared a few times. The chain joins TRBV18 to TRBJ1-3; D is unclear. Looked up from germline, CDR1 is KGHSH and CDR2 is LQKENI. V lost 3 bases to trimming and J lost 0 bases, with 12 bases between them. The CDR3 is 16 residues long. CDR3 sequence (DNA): TGTGCCAGCTCACCCCTGGATCCAAGCTCTGGAAACACCATATATTTT. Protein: CASSPLDPSSGNTIYF.

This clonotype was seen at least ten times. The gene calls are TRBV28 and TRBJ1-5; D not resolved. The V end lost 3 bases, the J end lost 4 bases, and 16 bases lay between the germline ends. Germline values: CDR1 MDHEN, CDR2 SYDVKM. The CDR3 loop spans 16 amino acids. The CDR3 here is CASSLTMIGRNQPQHF. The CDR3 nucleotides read TGTGCCAGCAGTTTGACCATGATTGGGAGAAATCAGCCCCAGCATTTT.

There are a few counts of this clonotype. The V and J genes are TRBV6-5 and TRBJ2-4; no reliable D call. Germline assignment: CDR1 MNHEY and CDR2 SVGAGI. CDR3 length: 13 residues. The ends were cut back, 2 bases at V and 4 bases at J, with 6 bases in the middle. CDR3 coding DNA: TGTGCCAGCAGTTACGACAATAAAAACATTCAGTACTTC. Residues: CASSYDNKNIQYF.

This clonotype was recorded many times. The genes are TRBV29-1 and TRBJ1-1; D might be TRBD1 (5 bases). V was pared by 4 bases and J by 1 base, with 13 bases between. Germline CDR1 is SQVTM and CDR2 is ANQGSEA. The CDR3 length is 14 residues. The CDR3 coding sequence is TGCAGCGTTGGTAGGACACCACGGAACACTGAAGCTTTCTTT. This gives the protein CSVGRTPRNTEAFF.

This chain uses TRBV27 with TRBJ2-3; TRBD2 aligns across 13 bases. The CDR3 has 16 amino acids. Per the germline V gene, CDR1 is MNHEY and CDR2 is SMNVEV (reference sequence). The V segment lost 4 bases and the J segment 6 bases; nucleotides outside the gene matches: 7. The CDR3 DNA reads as TGTGCCAGCAGTTGGAGGGGACTAGCGGGATTTGATACGCAGTATTTT. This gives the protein CASSWRGLAGFDTQYF.

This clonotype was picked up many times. CDR3 region: CASSLAAGLLAGADADTQYF. CDR3 DNA: TGTGCCAGCAGCTTAGCTGCGGGTCTTCTAGCGGGAGCGGATGCGGATACGCAGTATTTT. The gene calls are TRBV7-6 and TRBJ2-3, with TRBD2 identical over 10 bases. V was clipped by 0 bases and J by 6 bases; unmatched bases: 18. Germline V gene sequence: CDR1 SGHVS, CDR2 FNYEAQ. The length of the CDR3 is 20 residues.

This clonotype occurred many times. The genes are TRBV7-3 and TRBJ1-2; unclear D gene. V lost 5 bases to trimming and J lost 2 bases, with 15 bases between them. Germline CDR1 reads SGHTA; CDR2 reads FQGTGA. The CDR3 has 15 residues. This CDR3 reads CASSPRSSSNYGYTF. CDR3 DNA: TGTGCCAGCAGCCCCCGATCTTCTTCGAACTATGGCTACACCTTC.

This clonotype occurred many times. As DNA, the CDR3 is TGTGCCAGCAGCTTACCAGGCCGCGGCATTGAAGCTTTCTTT. Its translation is CASSLPGRGIEAFF. V usage is TRBV7-9 and J usage is TRBJ1-1, with D hard to call. The CDR3 consists of 14 residues. Germline V CDR1 and CDR2: SEHNR, FQNEAQ (reference sequence). The ends were cut back, 2 bases at V and 7 bases at J, with 14 bases in the middle. Full variable domain (missing parts from reference TRBV7-9 and TRBJ1-1): DTGVSQNPRHKITKRGQNVTFRCDPISEHNRLYWYRQTLGQGPEFLTYFQNEAQLEKSRLLSDRFSAERPKGSFSTLEIQRTEQGDSAMYLCASSLPGRGIEAFFGQGTRLTVV.

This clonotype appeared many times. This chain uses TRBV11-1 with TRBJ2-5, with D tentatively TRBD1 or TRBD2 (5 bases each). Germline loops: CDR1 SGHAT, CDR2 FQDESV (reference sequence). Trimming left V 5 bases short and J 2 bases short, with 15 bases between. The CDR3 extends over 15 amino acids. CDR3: CASSRYRGRQETQYF. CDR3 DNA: TGTGCCAGCAGCCGATACCGGGGCCGGCAAGAGACCCAGTACTTC.

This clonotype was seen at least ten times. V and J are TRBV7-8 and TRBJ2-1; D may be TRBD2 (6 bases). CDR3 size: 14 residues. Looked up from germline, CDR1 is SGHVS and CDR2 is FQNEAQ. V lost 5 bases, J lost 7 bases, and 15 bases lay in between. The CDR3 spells CASSQTLAWNEQFF. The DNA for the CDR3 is TGTGCCAGCAGCCAAACTCTAGCGTGGAATGAGCAGTTCTTC.

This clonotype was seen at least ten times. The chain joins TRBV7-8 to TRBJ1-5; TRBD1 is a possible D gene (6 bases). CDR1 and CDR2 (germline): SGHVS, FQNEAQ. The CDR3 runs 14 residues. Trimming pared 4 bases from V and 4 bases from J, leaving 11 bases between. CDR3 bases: TGTGCCAGCAGCTATCGCCAGGGGAATCAGCCCCAGCATTTT. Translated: CASSYRQGNQPQHF.

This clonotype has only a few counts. In nucleotides, the CDR3 is TGTGCCAGCTCACCAATGGACAGAAGCTCTGGAAACACCATATATTTT. As protein: CASSPMDRSSGNTIYF. The chain employs TRBV18 and TRBJ1-3; a possible D gene is TRBD1 (6 bases). CDR1 KGHSH and CDR2 LQKENI come from the germline V gene. The CDR3 has 16 residues. With 2 bases removed from V and 0 bases from J, the gap between germline ends came to 11 bases.

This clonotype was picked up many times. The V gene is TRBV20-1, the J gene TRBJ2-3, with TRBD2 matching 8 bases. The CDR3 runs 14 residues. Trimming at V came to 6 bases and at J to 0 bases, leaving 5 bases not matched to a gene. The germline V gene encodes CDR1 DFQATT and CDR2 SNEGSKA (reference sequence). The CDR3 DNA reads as TGCAGTGCCATAGCGGGACCTAGCACAGATACGCAGTATTTT. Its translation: CSAIAGPSTDTQYF.

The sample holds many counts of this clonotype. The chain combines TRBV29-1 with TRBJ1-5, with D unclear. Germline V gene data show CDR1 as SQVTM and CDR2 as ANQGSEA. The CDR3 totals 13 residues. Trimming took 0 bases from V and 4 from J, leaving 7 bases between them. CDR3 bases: TGCAGCGTTGAAGAAGGAGATAATCAGCCCCAGCATTTT. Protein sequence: CSVEEGDNQPQHF.

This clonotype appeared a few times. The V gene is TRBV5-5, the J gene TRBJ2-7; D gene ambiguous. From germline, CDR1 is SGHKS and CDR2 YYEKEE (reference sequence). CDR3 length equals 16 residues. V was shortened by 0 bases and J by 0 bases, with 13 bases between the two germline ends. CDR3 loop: CASSLAGLLSSYEQYF. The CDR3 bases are TGTGCCAGCAGCTTGGCCGGCCTTCTTAGCTCCTACGAGCAGTACTTC.

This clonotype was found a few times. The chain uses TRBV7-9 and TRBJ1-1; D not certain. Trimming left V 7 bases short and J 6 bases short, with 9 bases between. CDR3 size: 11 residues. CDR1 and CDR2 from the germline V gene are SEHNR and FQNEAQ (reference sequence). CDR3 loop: CASTDAPEAFF. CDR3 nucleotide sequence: TGTGCCAGCACCGACGCCCCTGAAGCTTTCTTT.

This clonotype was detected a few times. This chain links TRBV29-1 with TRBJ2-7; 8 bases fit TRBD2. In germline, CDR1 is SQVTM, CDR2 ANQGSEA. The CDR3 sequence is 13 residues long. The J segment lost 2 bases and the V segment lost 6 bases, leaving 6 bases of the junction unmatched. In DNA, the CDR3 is TGCAGCGTAAGCGGGAGTCCCGCCTACGAGCAGTACTTC. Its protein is CSVSGSPAYEQYF.

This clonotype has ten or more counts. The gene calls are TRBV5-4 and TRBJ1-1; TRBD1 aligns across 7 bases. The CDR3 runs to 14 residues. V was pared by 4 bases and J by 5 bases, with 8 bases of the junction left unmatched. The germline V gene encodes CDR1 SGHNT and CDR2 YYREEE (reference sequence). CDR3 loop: CASSRDGDSTEAFF. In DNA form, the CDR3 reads TGTGCCAGCAGCCGGGACGGGGACAGTACTGAAGCTTTCTTT.

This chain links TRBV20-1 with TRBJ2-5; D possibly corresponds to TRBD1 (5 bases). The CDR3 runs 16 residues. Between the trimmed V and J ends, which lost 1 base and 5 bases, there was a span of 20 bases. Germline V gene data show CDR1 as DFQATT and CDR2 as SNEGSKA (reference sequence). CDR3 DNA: TGCAGTGCTAGAGGACCTGCAGGGCAGTTTCGGGAGACCCAGTACTTC. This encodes CSARGPAGQFRETQYF.